This TCR beta chain was sequenced during a study of metastatic and nonmetastatic thyroid tumors. Study-wide findings and caveats: Reported TCR beta diversity, measured in blood and tumor, was significantly higher for malignant thyroid tumors than for benign nodules.

Thyroid surgery took place with no prior treatment in any patient. TCRdb re-analyzed the PCR reads using MiXCR. Seen here are under 7,000 clones, about two fifths observed once, and the top ten hold about a third. About this clone: Its antigen is undetermined.

The germline V gene has CDR1 SGHRS and CDR2 YFSETQ. Trimming cost V 0 bases and J 1 base, with 13 bases left between them. The CDR3 totals 16 residues. Source material: adjacent normal tissue. The V and J genes are TRBV5-1 and TRBJ2-5; D call uncertain. This clonotype was sampled from a female donor with papillary thyroid cancer or a benign thyroid nodule (not recorded which). Some clones in this sample may be carry-over from other donors' samples. The CDR3 sequence: CASSLATGRTQETQYF. In DNA form, the CDR3 reads TGCGCCAGCAGCTTGGCCACCGGCAGGACCCAAGAGACCCAGTACTTC.